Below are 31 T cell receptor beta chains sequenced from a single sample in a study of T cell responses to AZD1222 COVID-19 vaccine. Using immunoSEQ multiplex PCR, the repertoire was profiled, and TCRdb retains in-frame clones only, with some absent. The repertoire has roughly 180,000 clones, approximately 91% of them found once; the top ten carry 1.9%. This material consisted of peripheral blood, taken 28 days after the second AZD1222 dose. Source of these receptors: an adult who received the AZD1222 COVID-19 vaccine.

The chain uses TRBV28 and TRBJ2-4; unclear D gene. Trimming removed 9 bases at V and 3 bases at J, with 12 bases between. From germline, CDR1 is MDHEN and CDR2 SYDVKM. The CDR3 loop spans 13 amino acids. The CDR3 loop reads CASLSDLKNIQYF. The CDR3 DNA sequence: TGTGCCAGTCTCTCAGACCTCAAAAACATTCAGTACTTC.

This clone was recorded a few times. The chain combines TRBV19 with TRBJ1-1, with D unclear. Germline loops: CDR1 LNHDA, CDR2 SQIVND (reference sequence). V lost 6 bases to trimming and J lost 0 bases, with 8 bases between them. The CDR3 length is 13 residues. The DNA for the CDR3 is TGTGCCAGTAGCCTGGGAGTGAACACTGAAGCTTTCTTT. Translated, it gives CASSLGVNTEAFF.

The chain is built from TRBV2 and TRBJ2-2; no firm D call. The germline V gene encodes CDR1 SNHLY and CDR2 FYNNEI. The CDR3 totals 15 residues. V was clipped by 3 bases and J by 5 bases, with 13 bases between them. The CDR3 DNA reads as TGTGCCAGCAGTGATATGGAAGGGAATACCGGGGAGCTGTTTTTT. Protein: CASSDMEGNTGELFF.

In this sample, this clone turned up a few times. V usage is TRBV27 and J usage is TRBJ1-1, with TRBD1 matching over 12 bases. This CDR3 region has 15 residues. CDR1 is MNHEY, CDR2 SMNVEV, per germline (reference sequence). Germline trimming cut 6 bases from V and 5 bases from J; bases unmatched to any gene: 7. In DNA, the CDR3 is TGTGCCAGCAGGTCGGGACAGGGGGCGCGGACTGAAGCTTTCTTT. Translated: CASRSGQGARTEAFF.

The CDR3: CASSRLSTDTQYF. Written as DNA, the CDR3 is TGTGCCAGCAGCCGACTAAGCACAGATACGCAGTATTTT. The chain couples TRBV7-3 to TRBJ2-3; D is possibly TRBD2 (5 bases). Trimming removed 5 bases at V and 0 bases at J, with 6 bases between. CDR3 length: 13 amino acids. CDR1 is SGHTA and CDR2 is FQGTGA in the germline V gene.

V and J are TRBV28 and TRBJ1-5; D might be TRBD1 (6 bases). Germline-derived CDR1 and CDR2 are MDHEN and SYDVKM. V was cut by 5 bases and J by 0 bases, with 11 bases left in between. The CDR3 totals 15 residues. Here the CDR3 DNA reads TGTGCCAGCAGTCAAGGGGGGGATAGCAATCAGCCCCAGCATTTT. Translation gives CASSQGGDSNQPQHF.

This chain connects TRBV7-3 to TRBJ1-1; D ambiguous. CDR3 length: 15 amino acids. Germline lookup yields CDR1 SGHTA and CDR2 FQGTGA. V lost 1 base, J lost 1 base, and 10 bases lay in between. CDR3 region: CASSLKGDGNTEAFF. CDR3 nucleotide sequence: TGTGCCAGCAGCTTAAAGGGAGACGGGAACACTGAAGCTTTCTTT.

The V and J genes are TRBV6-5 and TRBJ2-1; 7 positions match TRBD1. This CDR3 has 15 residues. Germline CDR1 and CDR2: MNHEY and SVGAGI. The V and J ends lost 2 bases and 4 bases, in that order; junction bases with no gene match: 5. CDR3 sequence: CASSYQPQGYNEQFF. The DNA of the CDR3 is TGTGCCAGCAGTTACCAACCACAGGGGTACAATGAGCAGTTCTTC.

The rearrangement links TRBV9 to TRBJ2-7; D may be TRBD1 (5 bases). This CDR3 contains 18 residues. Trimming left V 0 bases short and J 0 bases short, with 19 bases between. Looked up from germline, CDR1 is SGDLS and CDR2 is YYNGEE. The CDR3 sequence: CASSVVLKGNLNSYEQYF. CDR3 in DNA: TGTGCCAGCAGCGTAGTATTGAAGGGGAACCTCAACTCCTACGAGCAGTACTTC.

The CDR3 DNA reads as TGTGCCAGCGCCCTCATGAACACTGAAGCTTTCTTT. Translating it yields CASALMNTEAFF. The chain has TRBV11-2 and TRBJ1-1; no clear D gene. Germline loops: CDR1 SGHAT, CDR2 FQNNGV. Trimming pared 8 bases from V and 0 bases from J, leaving 7 bases between. This CDR3 is 12 amino acids long.

CDR3 DNA: TGTGCCAGAAGCTTCAGACAGGACTACGAGCAGTACTTC. Amino acids: CARSFRQDYEQYF. The V and J genes are TRBV5-3 and TRBJ2-7, with D perhaps matching TRBD1 (6 bases). TRBV5-3 is treated as an ORF (open reading frame) with a function not yet certain. CDR3 length: 13 amino acids. V was clipped by 2 bases and J by 3 bases, with 9 bases between them.

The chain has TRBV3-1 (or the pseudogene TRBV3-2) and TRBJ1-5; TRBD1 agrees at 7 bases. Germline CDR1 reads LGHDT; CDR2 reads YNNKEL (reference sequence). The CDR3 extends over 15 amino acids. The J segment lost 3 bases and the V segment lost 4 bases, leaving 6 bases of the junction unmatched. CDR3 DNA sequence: TGTGCCAGCAGCCGGGACAGCGGAAACAATCAGCCCCAGCATTTT. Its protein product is CASSRDSGNNQPQHF.

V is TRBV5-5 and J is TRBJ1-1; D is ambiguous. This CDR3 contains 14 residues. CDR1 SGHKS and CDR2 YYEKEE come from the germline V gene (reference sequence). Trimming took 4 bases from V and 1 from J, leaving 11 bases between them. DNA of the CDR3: TGTGCCAGCAGCCCCCAACCAGCGAACACTGAAGCTTTCTTT. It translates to CASSPQPANTEAFF. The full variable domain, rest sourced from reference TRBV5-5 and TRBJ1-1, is DAGVTQSPTHLIKTRGQQVTLRCSPISGHKSVSWYQQVLGQGPQFIFQYYEKEERGRGNFPDRFSARQFPNYSSELNVNALLLGDSALYLCASSPQPANTEAFFGQGTRLTVV.

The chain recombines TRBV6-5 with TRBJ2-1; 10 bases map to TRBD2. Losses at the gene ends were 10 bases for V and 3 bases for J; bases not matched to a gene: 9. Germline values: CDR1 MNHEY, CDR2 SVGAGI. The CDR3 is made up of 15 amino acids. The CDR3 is CATRLAGEVYNEQFF. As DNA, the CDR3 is TGTGCCACCCGGCTAGCGGGAGAGGTCTACAATGAGCAGTTCTTC.

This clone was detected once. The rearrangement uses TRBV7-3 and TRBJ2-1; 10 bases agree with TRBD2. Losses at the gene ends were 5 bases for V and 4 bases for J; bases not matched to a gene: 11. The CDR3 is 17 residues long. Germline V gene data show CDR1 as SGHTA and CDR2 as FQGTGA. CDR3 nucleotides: TGTGCCAGCAGCCAAGCTAGCGGGGGCACCCTATACAATGAGCAGTTCTTC. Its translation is CASSQASGGTLYNEQFF.

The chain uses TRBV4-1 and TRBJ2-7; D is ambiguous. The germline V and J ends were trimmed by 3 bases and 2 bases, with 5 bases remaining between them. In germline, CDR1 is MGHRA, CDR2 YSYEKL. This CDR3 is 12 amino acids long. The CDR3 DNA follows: TGCGCCAGCAGCCAGGGCCCCTACGAGCAGTACTTC. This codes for CASSQGPYEQYF.

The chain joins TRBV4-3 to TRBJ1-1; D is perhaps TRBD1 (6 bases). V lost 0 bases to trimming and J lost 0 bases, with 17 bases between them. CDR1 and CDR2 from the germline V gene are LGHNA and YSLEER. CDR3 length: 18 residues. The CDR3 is CASSQEVGTGRMNTEAFF. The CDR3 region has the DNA TGCGCCAGCAGCCAAGAAGTAGGAACAGGGAGAATGAACACTGAAGCTTTCTTT.

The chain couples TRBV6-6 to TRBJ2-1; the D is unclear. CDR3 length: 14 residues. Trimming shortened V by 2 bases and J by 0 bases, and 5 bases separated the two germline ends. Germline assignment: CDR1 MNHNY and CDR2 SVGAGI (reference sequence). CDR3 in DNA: TGTGCCAGCAGTTACGGAAGCTCCTACAATGAGCAGTTCTTC. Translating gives CASSYGSSYNEQFF.

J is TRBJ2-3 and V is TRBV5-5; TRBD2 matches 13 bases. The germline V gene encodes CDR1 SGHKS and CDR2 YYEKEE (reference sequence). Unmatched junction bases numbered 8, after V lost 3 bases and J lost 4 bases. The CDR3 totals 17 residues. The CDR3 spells CASSSLLTSGRADTQYF. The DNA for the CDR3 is TGTGCCAGCAGCTCCCTCCTTACTAGCGGGAGGGCAGATACGCAGTATTTT.

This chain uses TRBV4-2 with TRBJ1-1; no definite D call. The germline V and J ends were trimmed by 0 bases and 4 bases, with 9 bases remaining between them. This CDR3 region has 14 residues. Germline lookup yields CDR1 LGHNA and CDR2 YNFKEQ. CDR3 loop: CASSQESGITEAFF. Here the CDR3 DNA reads TGTGCCAGCAGCCAAGAATCGGGGATCACTGAAGCTTTCTTT.

CDR3 coding DNA: TGTGCCAGTAGAAGGACTAGCGGATCCTACGAGCAGTACTTC. Amino acid sequence: CASRRTSGSYEQYF. The chain links TRBV19 to TRBJ2-7; 10 bases align to TRBD2. The CDR3 has 14 residues. Germline CDR1 and CDR2: LNHDA and SQIVND (reference sequence). V lost 6 bases, J lost 1 base, and 3 bases stayed unmatched.

The CDR3 DNA sequence: TGTGCCAGCAGAAGGACTAGCGGGGGACAAGGGGAGCTGTTTTTT. Protein sequence: CASRRTSGGQGELFF. The chain carries TRBV3-1 (or the pseudogene TRBV3-2) and TRBJ2-2; 13 nucleotides match TRBD2. This CDR3 contains 15 residues. CDR1 and CDR2 (germline): LGHDT, YNNKEL (reference sequence). The junction had 6 bases not matched to a gene; V was cut back by 6 bases and J by 8 bases.

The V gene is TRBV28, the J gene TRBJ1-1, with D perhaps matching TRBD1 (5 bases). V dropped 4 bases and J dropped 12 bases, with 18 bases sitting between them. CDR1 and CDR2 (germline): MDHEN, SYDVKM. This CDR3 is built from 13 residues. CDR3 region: CASSSYRQPESFF. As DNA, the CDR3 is TGTGCCAGCAGTTCCTATCGACAGCCCGAGTCTTTCTTT.

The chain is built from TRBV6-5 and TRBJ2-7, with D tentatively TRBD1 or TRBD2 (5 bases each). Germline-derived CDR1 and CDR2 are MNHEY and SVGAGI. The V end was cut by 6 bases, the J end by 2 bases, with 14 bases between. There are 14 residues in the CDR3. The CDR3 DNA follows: TGTGCCAGCAGGAACCGGGACCCGCCCTACGAGCAGTACTTC. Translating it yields CASRNRDPPYEQYF.

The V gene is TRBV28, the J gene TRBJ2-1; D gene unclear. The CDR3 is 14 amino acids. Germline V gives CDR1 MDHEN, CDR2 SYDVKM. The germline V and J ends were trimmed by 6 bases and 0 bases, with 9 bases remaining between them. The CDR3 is CASSQIASYNEQFF. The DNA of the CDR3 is TGTGCCAGCAGCCAGATTGCCTCCTACAATGAGCAGTTCTTC.

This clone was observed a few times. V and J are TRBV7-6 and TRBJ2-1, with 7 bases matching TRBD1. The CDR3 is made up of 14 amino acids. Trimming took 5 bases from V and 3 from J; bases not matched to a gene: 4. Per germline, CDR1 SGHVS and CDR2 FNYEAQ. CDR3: CASSLRDSYNEQFF. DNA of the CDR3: TGTGCCAGCAGCCTCCGGGACAGCTACAATGAGCAGTTCTTC.

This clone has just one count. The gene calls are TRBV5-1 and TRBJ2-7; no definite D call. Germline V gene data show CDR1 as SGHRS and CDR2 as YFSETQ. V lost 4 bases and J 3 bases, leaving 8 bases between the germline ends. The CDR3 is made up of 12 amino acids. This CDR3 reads CASSVDFYEQYF. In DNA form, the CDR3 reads TGCGCCAGCAGCGTCGACTTCTACGAGCAGTACTTC.

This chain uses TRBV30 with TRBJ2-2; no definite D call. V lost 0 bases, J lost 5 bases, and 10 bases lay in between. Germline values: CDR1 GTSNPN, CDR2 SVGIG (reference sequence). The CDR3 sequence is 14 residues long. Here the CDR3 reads CAWSVGQKTGELFF. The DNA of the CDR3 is TGTGCCTGGAGTGTAGGGCAGAAAACCGGGGAGCTGTTTTTT. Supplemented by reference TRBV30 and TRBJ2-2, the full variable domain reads SQTIHQWPATLVQPVGSPLSLECTVEGTSNPNLYWYRQAAGRGLQLLFYSVGIGQISSEVPQNLSASRPQDRQFILSSKKLLLSDSGFYLCAWSVGQKTGELFFGEGSRLTVL.

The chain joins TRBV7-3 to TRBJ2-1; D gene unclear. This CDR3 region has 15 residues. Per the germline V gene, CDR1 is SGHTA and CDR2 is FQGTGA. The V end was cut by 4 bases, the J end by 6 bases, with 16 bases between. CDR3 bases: TGTGCCAGCAGCTCATACCCGCTACCCACCAATGAGCAGTTCTTC. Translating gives CASSSYPLPTNEQFF.

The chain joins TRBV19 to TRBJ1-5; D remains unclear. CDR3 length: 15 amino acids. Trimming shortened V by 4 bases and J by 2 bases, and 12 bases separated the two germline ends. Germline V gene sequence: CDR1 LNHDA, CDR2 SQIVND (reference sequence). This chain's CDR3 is CASSTGSVRNQPQHF. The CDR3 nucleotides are TGTGCCAGTAGTACAGGTTCTGTCCGCAATCAGCCCCAGCATTTT.

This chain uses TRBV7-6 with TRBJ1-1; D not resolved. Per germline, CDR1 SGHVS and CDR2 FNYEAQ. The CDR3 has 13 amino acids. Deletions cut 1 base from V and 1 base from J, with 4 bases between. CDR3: CASSLGQNTEAFF. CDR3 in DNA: TGTGCCAGCAGCTTAGGACAGAACACTGAAGCTTTCTTT.